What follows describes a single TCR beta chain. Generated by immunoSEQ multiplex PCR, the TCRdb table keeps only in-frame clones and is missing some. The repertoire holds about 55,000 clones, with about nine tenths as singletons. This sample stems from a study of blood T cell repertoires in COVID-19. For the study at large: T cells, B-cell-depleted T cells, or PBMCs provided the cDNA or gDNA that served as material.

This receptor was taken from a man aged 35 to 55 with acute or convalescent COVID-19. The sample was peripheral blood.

CDR3 region: CASSAGRTRSSYEQYF. CDR3 coding DNA: TGCGCCAGCAGCGCCGGACGGACTAGGAGCTCCTACGAGCAGTACTTC. This rearrangement joins TRBV4-1 to TRBJ2-7, with 7 bases lining up with TRBD2. V was clipped by 5 bases and J by 0 bases; unmatched bases: 10. CDR1 and CDR2 from the germline V gene are MGHRA and YSYEKL. The CDR3 totals 16 residues.